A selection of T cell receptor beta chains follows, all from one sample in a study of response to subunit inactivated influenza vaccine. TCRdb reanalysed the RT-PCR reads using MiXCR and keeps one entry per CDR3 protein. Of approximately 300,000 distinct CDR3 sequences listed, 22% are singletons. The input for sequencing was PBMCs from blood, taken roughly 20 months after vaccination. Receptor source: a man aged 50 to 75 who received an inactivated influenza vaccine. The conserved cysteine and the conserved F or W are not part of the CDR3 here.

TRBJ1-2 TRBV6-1 ASRKAATGGYCYT
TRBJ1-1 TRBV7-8 ASSLEPGQGNTEAF
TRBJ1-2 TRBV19 ASNPRDVTNPHYYGYT
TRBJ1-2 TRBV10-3 AISVDRNYGYT
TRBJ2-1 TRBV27 ASSSRDMGNEQF
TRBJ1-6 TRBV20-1 SANAVSSYNSPLH
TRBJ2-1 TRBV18 ASSPSGNSYNEQF
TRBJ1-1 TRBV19 ASRITSGNTEAF
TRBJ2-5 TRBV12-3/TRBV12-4 ASSLLPGAGETQY
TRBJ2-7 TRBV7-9 ASSPGTGAYEQY
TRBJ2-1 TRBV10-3 AITKEDSTNEQF
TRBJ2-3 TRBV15 ATSRVGTDTQY
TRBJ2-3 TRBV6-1 ATQGGGIVTDTQY
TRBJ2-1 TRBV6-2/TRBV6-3 ASVSRDEQF
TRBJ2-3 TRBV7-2 ASSAPGTGVTDTQY
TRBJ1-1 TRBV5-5 ASSYNTAYSAF
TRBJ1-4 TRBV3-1 ASSQLFRGTNEKLF
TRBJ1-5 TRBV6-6 ASSSEGDQPQH
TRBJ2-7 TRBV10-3 ATMLAGGPYEQY
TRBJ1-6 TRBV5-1 ASAQGSDNSPLH
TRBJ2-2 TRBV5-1 ASSLLAGGPPGELF
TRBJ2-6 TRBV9 ASMRGSGANVLT
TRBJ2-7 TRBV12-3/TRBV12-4 ASSSPPYRGRPGEQY
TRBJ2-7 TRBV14 ASSQLKGSYEQY
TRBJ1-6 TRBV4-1 ASSHGDRVYNSPLH
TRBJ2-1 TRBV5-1 ASSLARNSVYNEQF
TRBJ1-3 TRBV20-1 SATVISGNTIY
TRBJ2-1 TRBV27 ASSFLQTGVGHNEQF
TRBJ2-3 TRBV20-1 SAAPLLPADTQY
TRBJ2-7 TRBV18 ASSYTPSGRGYEQY
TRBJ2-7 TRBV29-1 SVTLAGGSYEQY
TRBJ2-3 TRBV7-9 ASRRGRGGQGDTQY
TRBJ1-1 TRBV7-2 ASSLGLAEAF
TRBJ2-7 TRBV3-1 ASSQAVSYEQY
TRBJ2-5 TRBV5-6 ASSQDTQETQY
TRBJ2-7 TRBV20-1 SARGLDEQY
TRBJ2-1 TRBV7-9 ASSITQRGGYNEQF
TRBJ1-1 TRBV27 ASSLKIGTGMNTEAF
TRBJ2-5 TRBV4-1 ASSQGTEVLETQY
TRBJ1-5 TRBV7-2 ASSLNGRGGQPQH
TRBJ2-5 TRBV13 ASSPRIRRNQETQY
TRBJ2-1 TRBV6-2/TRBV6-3 ASSTPPGQGSYRGLNEQF
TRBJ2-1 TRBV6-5 ASSYSVHSLNEQF
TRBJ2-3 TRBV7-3 ASSSGQATDTQY
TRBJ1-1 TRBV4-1 ASSQPWGDRSLRNTEAF
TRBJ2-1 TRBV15 ATRESSYNEQF
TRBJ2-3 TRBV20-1 SARGLDGDTQY
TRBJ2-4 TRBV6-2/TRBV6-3 ASSTGPGQY
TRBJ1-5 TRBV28 ASSQGTVNQPQH
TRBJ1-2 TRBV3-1 ASMDGLGYT
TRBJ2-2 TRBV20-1 SAGSQGNTGELF
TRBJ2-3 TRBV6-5 ASSYSEGDGTDTQY
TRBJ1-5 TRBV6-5 ASSGADQPQH
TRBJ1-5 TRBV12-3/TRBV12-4 ASSLMAVNQPQH
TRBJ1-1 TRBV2 ASSGLPETEAF